This is a list of T cell receptor beta chains from one sample in a study of T cells in Graves' hyperthyroidism and ophthalmopathy. TCRdb called the multiplex PCR reads again in MiXCR, with one record for every CDR3 protein. This sample has 300,000 to 450,000 distinct CDR3 sequences; less than 20% occur once, and the top ten carry 15% to 18%. Input material: blood. All receptors derive from a woman between 40 and 55 years old with Graves' ophthalmopathy. Both conserved end residues are part of each CDR3. D genes are given only for firm matches. Not all rows give a size; the values are once, few, many and, for expanded clones, a class.

J,V,size,D,length,CDR3,DNA
TRBJ1-2,TRBV28,many,.,12,CASSLYGAGYTF,TGTGCCAGCAGTTTATATGGGGCCGGCTACACCTTC
TRBJ2-5,TRBV20-1,many,.,11,CSARDSETQYF,TGCAGTGCTAGAGATTCAGAGACCCAGTACTTC
TRBJ2-5,TRBV11-2,many,TRBD1,15,CASSSYRGRVETQYF,TGTGCCAGCAGCTCCTACAGGGGGCGAGTAGAGACCCAGTACTTC
TRBJ2-5,TRBV11-2,many,.,13,CASSLSLVETQYF,TGTGCCAGCAGCTTATCCTTAGTTGAGACCCAGTACTTC
TRBJ2-5,TRBV20-1,.,TRBD2,15,CSAINPSGRKETQYF,TGCAGTGCCATCAACCCTAGCGGAAGAAAAGAGACCCAGTACTTC
TRBJ2-2,TRBV5-4,few,TRBD2,16,CASSSNSGRNTGELFF,TGTGCCAGCAGCTCCAATAGCGGGAGAAACACCGGGGAGCTGTTTTTT
TRBJ2-5,TRBV20-1,many,TRBD2,14,CSAGGSAGIETQYF,TGCAGTGCTGGCGGGAGTGCGGGCATCGAGACCCAGTACTTC
TRBJ2-7,TRBV28,.,TRBD2,15,CASSLAGGRTYEQYF,TGTGCCAGCAGCTTAGCGGGAGGCCGAACCTACGAGCAGTACTTC
TRBJ2-7,TRBV4-3,many,.,13,CASSQDLGGYLYF,TGCGCCAGCAGCCAAGATCTAGGCGGCTACCTCTACTTC
TRBJ1-3,TRBV15,.,.,16,CATSGTPGVAGNTIYF,TGTGCCACCAGCGGTACCCCAGGGGTAGCTGGAAACACCATATATTTT
TRBJ1-1,TRBV5-1,many,TRBD1,16,CASSFTGTGVVPEAFF,TGCGCCAGCAGCTTCACGGGTACAGGGGTGGTACCTGAAGCTTTCTTT
TRBJ2-4,TRBV20-1,many,.,13,CSASWGAKNIQYF,TGCAGTGCTAGCTGGGGAGCCAAAAACATTCAGTACTTC
TRBJ1-1,TRBV24-1,many,.,13,CATSAHGWTEAFF,TGTGCCACCAGTGCTCATGGGTGGACTGAAGCTTTCTTT
TRBJ2-5,TRBV27,few,TRBD2,17,CASSLSGGRGGMETQYF,TGTGCCAGCAGTTTATCCGGCGGGAGAGGAGGTATGGAGACCCAGTACTTC
TRBJ2-7,TRBV6-5,.,TRBD1,15,CASRYTPGQGNEQYF,TGTGCCAGCAGATATACGCCGGGACAGGGCAACGAGCAGTACTTC
TRBJ2-1,TRBV6-2/TRBV6-3,many,TRBD2,14,CASSPPGGSAEQFF,TGTGCCAGCAGCCCACCGGGCGGGAGTGCTGAGCAGTTCTTC
TRBJ2-5,TRBV5-1,many,.,14,CASSGTEYQETQYF,TGCGCCAGCAGCGGTACAGAGTACCAAGAGACCCAGTACTTC
TRBJ1-1,TRBV6-1,.,TRBD1,14,CASGSGTGNTEAFF,TGTGCCAGCGGCTCCGGGACAGGGAACACTGAAGCTTTCTTT
TRBJ2-7,TRBV6-5,.,.,14,CASTYREGSYEQYF,TGTGCCAGCACTTACAGGGAGGGGTCCTACGAGCAGTACTTC
TRBJ1-1,TRBV9,once,TRBD1,15,CASSAWTGEATEAFF,TGTGCCAGCAGCGCTTGGACAGGGGAGGCAACTGAAGCTTTCTTT
TRBJ2-7,TRBV20-1,many,.,13,CSARIGIRGEQYF,TGCAGTGCTAGGATCGGGATTAGGGGCGAGCAGTACTTC
TRBJ1-2,TRBV20-1,few,.,13,CSAKPAGASGYTF,TGCAGTGCTAAGCCAGCGGGCGCTAGTGGCTACACCTTC
TRBJ2-2,TRBV6-1,many,.,15,CASMTGRRNTEELFF,TGTGCCAGCATGACGGGGCGGAGGAACACCGAGGAGCTGTTTTTT
TRBJ2-7,TRBV7-2,many,.,13,CASTSGTPYEQYF,TGTGCCAGCACTTCCGGGACACCCTACGAGCAGTACTTC
TRBJ1-5,TRBV24-1,many,TRBD1,14,CATSGTGQNQPQHF,TGTGCCACCAGTGGGACAGGCCAAAATCAGCCCCAGCATTTT
TRBJ2-4,TRBV7-9,many,TRBD1,15,CASSSYPGGKNIQYF,TGTGCCAGCAGCTCGTACCCAGGGGGCAAAAACATTCAGTACTTC
TRBJ2-7,TRBV7-8,many,.,16,CASSNIPSRLSSEQYF,TGTGCCAGCAGCAACATACCCTCCCGATTAAGCAGCGAGCAGTACTTC
TRBJ2-5,TRBV11-1,.,TRBD2,17,CASSLRGLAGGQETQYF,TGTGCCAGCAGCCTCCGTGGACTAGCGGGGGGCCAAGAGACCCAGTACTTC
TRBJ2-2,TRBV7-2,.,TRBD2,20,CASSLPPGLAGDANTGELFF,TGTGCCAGCAGCTTACCACCGGGACTAGCGGGGGACGCGAACACCGGGGAGCTGTTTTTT
TRBJ2-7,TRBV11-2,many,.,14,CASSSLTSSYEQYF,TGTGCCAGCAGCTCCCTGACTAGCTCCTACGAGCAGTACTTC
TRBJ2-7,TRBV12-3/TRBV12-4,many,.,15,CASSFLAKGAYEQYF,TGTGCCAGCAGTTTCTTGGCGAAGGGGGCCTACGAGCAGTACTTC
TRBJ2-5,TRBV29-1,many,TRBD2,16,CSVRDSSGSRGETQYF,TGCAGCGTTAGGGACTCTAGCGGGAGTAGGGGAGAGACCCAGTACTTC
TRBJ2-7,TRBV10-3,few,TRBD1,14,CAIKRGQGASEQYF,TGTGCCATCAAGAGGGGACAGGGGGCGAGCGAGCAGTACTTC
TRBJ1-5,TRBV19,few,TRBD1,16,CASSRPGQGGNQPQHF,TGTGCCAGTAGTCGCCCGGGACAGGGTGGCAATCAGCCCCAGCATTTT
TRBJ1-5,TRBV28,many,.,13,CASAPVSWQPQHF,TGTGCCAGCGCCCCCGTGTCGTGGCAGCCCCAGCATTTT
TRBJ1-2,TRBV11-2,many,.,14,CASSSAVGHYGYTF,TGTGCCAGCAGCTCCGCCGTAGGGCACTATGGCTACACCTTC
TRBJ2-7,TRBV30,many,.,12,CAWNRASYEQYF,TGTGCCTGGAACAGGGCCTCCTACGAGCAGTACTTC
TRBJ1-1,TRBV3-1,many,TRBD1,14,CASSQDRVRTEAFF,TGTGCCAGCAGCCAGGACAGGGTCCGGACTGAAGCTTTCTTT
TRBJ1-1,TRBV12-3/TRBV12-4,.,.,14,CASSARAGSTEAFF,TGTGCCAGCAGTGCACGGGCTGGGAGCACTGAAGCTTTCTTT
TRBJ1-2,TRBV12-3/TRBV12-4,many,.,11,CASSFGSGYTF,TGTGCCAGCAGTTTTGGGAGCGGCTACACCTTC
TRBJ1-5,TRBV27,many,TRBD1,17,CASSPDRGLGSNQPQHF,TGTGCCAGCAGTCCTGACAGGGGGCTCGGTAGCAATCAGCCCCAGCATTTT
TRBJ2-7,TRBV2,many,TRBD2,14,CASGVASGTYEQYF,TGTGCCAGCGGGGTCGCTAGCGGAACCTACGAGCAGTACTTC
TRBJ2-2,TRBV19,many,.,14,CAANLGLNTGELFF,TGTGCCGCGAACTTGGGCCTTAACACCGGGGAGCTGTTTTTT
TRBJ2-7,TRBV11-1,few,.,16,CASSSTEAYSFHEQYF,TGTGCCAGCAGCTCCACGGAGGCGTATTCCTTCCACGAGCAGTACTTC
TRBJ1-1,TRBV6-2/TRBV6-3,many,.,15,CASSTPRDLNTEAFF,TGTGCCAGCAGTACCCCCCGGGACCTGAACACTGAAGCTTTCTTT